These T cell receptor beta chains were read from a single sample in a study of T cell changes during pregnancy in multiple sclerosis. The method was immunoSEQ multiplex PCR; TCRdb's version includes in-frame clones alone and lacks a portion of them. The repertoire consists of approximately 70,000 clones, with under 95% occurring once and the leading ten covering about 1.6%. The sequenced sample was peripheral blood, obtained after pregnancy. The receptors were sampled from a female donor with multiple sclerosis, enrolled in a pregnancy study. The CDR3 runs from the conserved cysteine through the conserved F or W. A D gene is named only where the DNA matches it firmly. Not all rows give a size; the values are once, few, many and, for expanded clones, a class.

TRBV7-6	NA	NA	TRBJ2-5	TGTGCCAGCAGCTTGACTACGTTAGGAGAGACCCAGTACTTC	CASSLTTLGETQYF
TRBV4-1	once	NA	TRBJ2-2	TGCGCCAGCAGCCAAAATACCCCGGGAACGATCACCGGGGAGCTGTTTTTT	CASSQNTPGTITGELFF
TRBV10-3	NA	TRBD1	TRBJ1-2	TGTGCCATCAGTGGCCGGGACAGGGGAGGTAACTATGGCTACACCTTC	CAISGRDRGGNYGYTF
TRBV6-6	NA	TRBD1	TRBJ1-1	TGTGCCAGCAGGGACAGGCGGGGGAACACTGAAGCTTTCTTT	CASRDRRGNTEAFF
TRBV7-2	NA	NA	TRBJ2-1	TGTGCCAGCAGCTTAGCGGTGCCTATCTACAATGAGCAGTTCTTC	CASSLAVPIYNEQFF
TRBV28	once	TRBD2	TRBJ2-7	TGTGCCAGCAGGATCACTAGCGGGGGCTACGAGCAGTACTTC	CASRITSGGYEQYF
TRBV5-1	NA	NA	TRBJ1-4	TGCGCCAGCAGCCCCTCCGGGTTTAATGAAAAACTGTTTTTT	CASSPSGFNEKLFF
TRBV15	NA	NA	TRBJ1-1	TGTGCCACCAGCAGAGATCCTGTGAACACTGAAGCTTTCTTT	CATSRDPVNTEAFF
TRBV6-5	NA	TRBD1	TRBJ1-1	TGTGCCAGCAGTTACCGGGACAGGGGTTGGGCTTTCTTT	CASSYRDRGWAFF
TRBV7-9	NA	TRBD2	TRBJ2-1	TGTGCCAGCAGCTTTTCGTCGACTAGCGGGAGTGTGGATGAGCAGTTCTTC	CASSFSSTSGSVDEQFF
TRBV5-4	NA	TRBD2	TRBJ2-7	TGTGCCAGCAGCGCAACTAGCGGGACCTACGAGCAGTACTTC	CASSATSGTYEQYF
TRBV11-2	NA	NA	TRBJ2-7	TGTGCCAGCAGCTCCCCCCCGGGGGTACCAGCGGAGCAGTACTTC	CASSSPPGVPAEQYF
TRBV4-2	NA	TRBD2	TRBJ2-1	TGTGCCAGCAGCCAGGAGATCCCGGGACTAGCGGGAGATTGTGAGCAGTTCTTC	CASSQEIPGLAGDCEQFF
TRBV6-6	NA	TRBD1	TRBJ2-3	TGTGCCAGCAGCAGACAGGGAAGCACAGATACGCAGTATTTT	CASSRQGSTDTQYF
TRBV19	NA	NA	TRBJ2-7	TGTGCCAGTAGTAGAGGCTACGAGCAGTACTTC	CASSRGYEQYF
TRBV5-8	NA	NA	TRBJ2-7	TGTGCCAGCCTGCGGGGTTTTAGCTCCTACGAGCAGTACTTC	CASLRGFSSYEQYF
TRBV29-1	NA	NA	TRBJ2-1	TGCAGCGTTGAAGCAGAACGGGGAACCTACAATGAGCAGTTCTTC	CSVEAERGTYNEQFF
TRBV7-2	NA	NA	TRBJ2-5	TGTGCCAGCAGCTTTTCCAGGAAAGAGACCCAGTACTTC	CASSFSRKETQYF
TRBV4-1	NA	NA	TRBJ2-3	TGCGCCAGCAGCCAAGATCGGGGATTTACCGACACAGATACGCAGTATTTT	CASSQDRGFTDTDTQYF
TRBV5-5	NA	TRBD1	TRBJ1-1	TGTGCCAGCAGCTTGTGGGGACAGGGGGACGGGGCTTTCTTT	CASSLWGQGDGAFF
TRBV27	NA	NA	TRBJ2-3	TGTGCCAGCAGTTTATATCCGGGCACAGATACGCAGTATTTT	CASSLYPGTDTQYF
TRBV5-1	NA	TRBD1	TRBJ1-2	TGCGCCAGCAGCCCTACAGGGGTGGGCGGCTACACCTTC	CASSPTGVGGYTF
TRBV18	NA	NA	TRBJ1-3	TGTGCCAGCTCACCCTTTGACGGGAGCTCTGGAAACACCATATATTTT	CASSPFDGSSGNTIYF
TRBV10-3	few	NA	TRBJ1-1	TGTGCCACAAAAGTCGGGACTGAAGCTTTCTTT	CATKVGTEAFF
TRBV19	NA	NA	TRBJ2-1	TGTGCCAGTAGTCTGCGGGAATTCAATGAGCAGTTCTTC	CASSLREFNEQFF
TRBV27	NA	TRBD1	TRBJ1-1	TGTGCCACCAAGGGAACCGGGACAGGGTACGCTGAAGCTTTCTTT	CATKGTGTGYAEAFF
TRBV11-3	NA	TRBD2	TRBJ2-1	TGTGCCAGCAGCTTAGGGACTAGCGGGGTAGGTGAGCAGTTCTTC	CASSLGTSGVGEQFF
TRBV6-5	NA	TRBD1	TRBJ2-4	TGTGCCAGCAGTTCGACAGGGGACATTCAGTACTTC	CASSSTGDIQYF
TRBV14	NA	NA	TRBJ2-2	TGTGCCAGCAGCCCTCTTGCAACAGGTTACACCGGGGAGCTGTTTTTT	CASSPLATGYTGELFF